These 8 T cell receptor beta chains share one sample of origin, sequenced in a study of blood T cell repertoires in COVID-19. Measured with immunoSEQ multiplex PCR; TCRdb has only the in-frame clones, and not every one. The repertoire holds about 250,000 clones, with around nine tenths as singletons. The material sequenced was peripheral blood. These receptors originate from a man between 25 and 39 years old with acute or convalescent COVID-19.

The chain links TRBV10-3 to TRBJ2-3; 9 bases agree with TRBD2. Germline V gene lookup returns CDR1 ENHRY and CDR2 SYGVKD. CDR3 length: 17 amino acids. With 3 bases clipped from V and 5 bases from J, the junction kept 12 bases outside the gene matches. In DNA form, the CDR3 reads TGTGCCATCAGTGACAGGGTAATAGCGGGAGTAATAGATACGCAGTATTTT. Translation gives CAISDRVIAGVIDTQYF.

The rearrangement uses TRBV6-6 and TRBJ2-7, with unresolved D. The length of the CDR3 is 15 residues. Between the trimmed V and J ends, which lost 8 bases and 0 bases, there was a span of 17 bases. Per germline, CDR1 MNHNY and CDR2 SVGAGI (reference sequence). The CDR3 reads CASAPALIFSYEQYF. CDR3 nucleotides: TGTGCCAGCGCCCCCGCCCTAATCTTCTCCTACGAGCAGTACTTC.

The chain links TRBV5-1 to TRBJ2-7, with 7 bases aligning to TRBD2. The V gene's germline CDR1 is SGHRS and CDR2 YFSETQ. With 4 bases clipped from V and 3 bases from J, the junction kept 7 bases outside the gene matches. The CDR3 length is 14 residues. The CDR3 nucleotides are TGCGCCAGCAGCAACCACCGGGGGGACTACGAGCAGTACTTC. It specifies CASSNHRGDYEQYF.

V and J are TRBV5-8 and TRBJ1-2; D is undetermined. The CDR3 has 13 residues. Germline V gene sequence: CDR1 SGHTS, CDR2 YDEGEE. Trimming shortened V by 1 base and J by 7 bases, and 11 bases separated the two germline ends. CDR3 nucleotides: TGTGCCAGCAGCTTGTCGGGGTACCCTGGCTACACCTTC. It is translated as CASSLSGYPGYTF.

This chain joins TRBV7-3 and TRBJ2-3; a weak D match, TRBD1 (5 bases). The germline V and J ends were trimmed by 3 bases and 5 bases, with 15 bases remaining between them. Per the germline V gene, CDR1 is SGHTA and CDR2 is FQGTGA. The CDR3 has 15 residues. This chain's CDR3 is CASSFSQGLRDTQYF. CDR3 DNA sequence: TGTGCCAGCAGCTTTAGCCAGGGTCTGAGAGATACGCAGTATTTT.

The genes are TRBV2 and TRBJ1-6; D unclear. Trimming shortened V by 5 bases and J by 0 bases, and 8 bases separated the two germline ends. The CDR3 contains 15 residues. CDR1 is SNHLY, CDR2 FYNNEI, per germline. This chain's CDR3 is CASSLQSSYNSPLHF. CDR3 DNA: TGTGCCAGCAGTCTACAGAGCTCCTATAATTCACCCCTCCACTTT. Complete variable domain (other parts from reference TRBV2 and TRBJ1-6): EPEVTQTPSHQVTQMGQEVILRCVPISNHLYFYWYRQILGQKVEFLVSFYNNEISEKSEIFDDQFSVERPDGSNFTLKIRSTKLEDSAMYFCASSLQSSYNSPLHFGNGTRLTVT.

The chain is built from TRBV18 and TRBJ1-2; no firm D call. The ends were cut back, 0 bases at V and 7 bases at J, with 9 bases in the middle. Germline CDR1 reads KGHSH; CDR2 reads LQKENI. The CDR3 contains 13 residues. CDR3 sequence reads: CASSPPMGSGYTF. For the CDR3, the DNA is TGTGCCAGCTCACCACCGATGGGGAGTGGCTACACCTTC.

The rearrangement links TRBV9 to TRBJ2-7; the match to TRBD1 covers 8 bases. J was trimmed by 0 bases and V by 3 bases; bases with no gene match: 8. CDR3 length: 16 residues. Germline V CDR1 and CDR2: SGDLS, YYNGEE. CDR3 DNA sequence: TGTGCCAGCAGCGAGGGGACAGGTCTAGACTCCTACGAGCAGTACTTC. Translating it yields CASSEGTGLDSYEQYF.